This T cell receptor (beta chain) was obtained from a study of blood T cells in healthy people across ages. It was with a sample-barcoded 5' primer and a J-beta primer mix that a second PCR of roughly 7 to 12 cycles was run. CDR3-containing paired-end reads numbered at least 3 million in each sample. From the 5' RACE reads, TCRdb called clonotypes with MiXCR, one entry per CDR3 protein. The sample has almost 550,000 distinct CDR3 sequences, about 25% seen once. The V segment lost 0 bases and the J segment 4 bases; nucleotides outside the gene matches: 9. This CDR3 has 15 residues. The germline CDR1 and CDR2 sequences are SQVTM and ANQGSEA. A further study also used this sample, focusing on T cells of mothers and their children. That work contributes: Second-PCR primer M1S introduced sample barcodes and 2-4 random nucleotides.

The rearrangement joins TRBV29-1 to TRBJ2-7, with 7 nucleotides matching TRBD1. The sample comprised blood. The source of this sequence is a boy younger than 18 in good health. The DNA of the CDR3 is TGCAGCGTTGAAGACCCCGGGACAGAGTCTTACGAGCAGTACTTC. This encodes CSVEDPGTESYEQYF.